Shown below are 20 T cell receptor beta chains from a single sample sequenced in a study of T-cell reconstitution after alpha-beta-depleted transplantation in children. Using unique molecular identifiers, the investigators prepared the TCRbeta library. In TCRdb, the PCR reads were re-called with MiXCR into one record per CDR3 protein. The sample gives 150,000 to 200,000 distinct CDR3 sequences, approximately 12% of which show up once; roughly 13% is in the top ten. The sequenced sample was PBMCs, obtained before TCRalphabeta/CD19-depleted stem cell transplant. The origin of the receptors is a boy between 2 and 15 years old with acute myeloid leukemia, due to receive a stem cell transplant.

A word on this clonotype: A much bigger clone sits one base away, suggesting this may be a read error. J is TRBJ1-2 and V is TRBV20-1; D gene unclear. Looked up from germline, CDR1 is DFQATT and CDR2 is SNEGSKA (reference sequence). The CDR3 has 13 amino acids. The V end was cut by 6 bases, the J end by 6 bases, with 17 bases between. This CDR3 is CSAKIPIAHGYTF. The CDR3 DNA is TGCAGTGCCAAGATCCCGATCGCCCATGGCTACACCTTC.

This clonotype was seen many times. The chain has TRBV12-3 or TRBV12-4 and TRBJ1-4; TRBD1 aligns across 9 bases. The CDR3 has 20 residues. With 5 bases clipped from V and 6 bases from J, the junction kept 22 bases outside the gene matches. The CDR3 sequence: CASSPANFTGGAFLDEKLFF. CDR3 in DNA: TGTGCCAGCAGTCCCGCGAACTTCACAGGGGGCGCCTTTCTAGATGAAAAACTGTTTTTT.

Notes on this clonotype: This may come from a read error, since a much larger clone is one base off. This chain links TRBV29-1 with TRBJ2-3; D ambiguous. Trimming cost V 6 bases and J 5 bases, with 12 bases left between them. This CDR3 contains 12 residues. Germline values: CDR1 SQVTM, CDR2 ANQGSEA. The CDR3: CSVPQGIDTQYF. In nucleotides, the CDR3 is TGCAGCGTGCCCCAAGGGATAGATACGCAGTATTTT.

This clonotype was observed a handful of times. The chain joins TRBV10-2 to TRBJ1-2; the D gene is possibly TRBD1 (5 bases). Trimming stripped 0 bases from V and 5 bases from J, with 19 bases between. CDR1 WSHSY and CDR2 SAAADI come from the germline V gene. The CDR3 covers 17 residues. Written as DNA, the CDR3 is TGCGCCAGCAGTGAGTCGGACAAACAATGGAGGACATATGGCTACACCTTC. Protein sequence: CASSESDKQWRTYGYTF.

This clonotype was recorded many times. This chain uses TRBV2 with TRBJ2-1; TRBD1 might be the D (5 bases). The CDR3 has 15 residues. Trimming took off 7 bases at V and 6 bases at J, with 19 bases between the two ends. CDR1 and CDR2 (germline): SNHLY, FYNNEI. The CDR3 region is CASIPGGPQGNEQFF. In DNA form, the CDR3 reads TGTGCCAGCATTCCTGGTGGGCCTCAGGGCAATGAGCAGTTCTTC.

The table lists this clonotype with many counts. J is TRBJ2-7 and V is TRBV5-4; tentative D call: TRBD2 (5 bases). The V gene's germline CDR1 is SGHNT and CDR2 YYREEE (reference sequence). With 2 bases removed from V and 6 bases from J, the gap between germline ends came to 15 bases. The CDR3 contains 14 residues. The CDR3 is CASSFTPLAGEQYV. The DNA of the CDR3 is TGTGCCAGCAGCTTTACCCCCCTAGCTGGCGAGCAGTACGTC.

In its sample, this clonotype was seen many times. The V gene is TRBV7-9, the J gene TRBJ1-1, with D perhaps matching TRBD1 (5 bases). Germline lookup yields CDR1 SEHNR and CDR2 FQNEAQ (reference sequence). The CDR3 is 15 residues long. Trimming shortened V by 0 bases and J by 3 bases, and 11 bases separated the two germline ends. The chain's CDR3 is CASSLARQGDTEAFF. CDR3 sequence (DNA): TGTGCCAGCAGCTTAGCGCGTCAGGGTGACACTGAAGCTTTCTTT.

This clonotype was observed at least ten times. The chain combines TRBV12-3 or TRBV12-4 with TRBJ2-7, with TRBD1 as a possible D gene (6 bases). CDR3 length equals 15 residues. V was clipped by 3 bases and J by 2 bases, with 14 bases between them. The CDR3 nucleotides are TGTGCCAGCAGTTTCGAGACAGGAGACCCCTACGAGCAGTACTTC. This codes for CASSFETGDPYEQYF.

This clonotype was recorded a few times. The chain has TRBV11-1 and TRBJ2-1; TRBD2 matches 8 bases. The CDR3 contains 18 residues. The germline V gene encodes CDR1 SGHAT and CDR2 FQDESV (reference sequence). The junction had 14 bases not matched to a gene; V was cut back by 2 bases and J by 5 bases. CDR3 sequence: CASSLLWTSPGHNNEQFF. In DNA, the CDR3 is TGTGCCAGCAGCTTATTATGGACTAGCCCCGGGCACAACAATGAGCAGTTCTTC. The full variable domain, its missing parts supplied by reference TRBV11-1 and TRBJ2-1, is EAEVAQSPRYKITEKSQAVAFWCDPISGHATLYWYRQILGQGPELLVQFQDESVVDDSQLPKDRFSAERLKGVDSTLKIQPAELGDSAMYLCASSLLWTSPGHNNEQFFGPGTRLTVL.

The chain recombines TRBV6-1 with TRBJ2-2; the match to TRBD2 covers 13 bases. The CDR3 loop spans 17 amino acids. Germline V gene sequence: CDR1 MNHNS, CDR2 SASEGT. The V and J ends lost 4 bases and 6 bases, in that order; junction bases with no gene match: 8. CDR3 protein: CASSGIRLAGGPGELFF. The CDR3 bases are TGTGCCAGCAGTGGGATAAGACTAGCGGGGGGACCCGGGGAGCTGTTTTTT.

This clonotype has ten or more counts. The chain combines TRBV5-1 with TRBJ2-7; a weak D match, TRBD1 (5 bases). The CDR3 covers 13 residues. Germline V gene lookup returns CDR1 SGHRS and CDR2 YFSETQ. Trimming took 2 bases from V and 2 from J, leaving 8 bases between them. The DNA of the CDR3 is TGCGCCAGCAGCTTACTGACAGCCTACGAGCAGTACTTC. This sequence encodes CASSLLTAYEQYF.

This clonotype is categorized as medium-sized. J is TRBJ2-7 and V is TRBV2; D gene ambiguous. This CDR3 has 11 amino acids. Trimming cost V 3 bases and J 4 bases, with 4 bases left between them. Germline loops: CDR1 SNHLY, CDR2 FYNNEI. CDR3: CASSDFYEQYF. DNA for the CDR3: TGTGCCAGCAGTGATTTTTACGAGCAGTACTTC.

This clonotype was counted ten times or more. The V gene is TRBV5-1, the J gene TRBJ1-2, with D hard to call. Germline V lookup: CDR1 SGHRS, CDR2 YFSETQ. The CDR3 extends over 13 amino acids. Trimming shortened V by 1 base and J by 12 bases, and 16 bases separated the two germline ends. The CDR3: CASSLTYLAMNTF. The CDR3 nucleotides are TGCGCCAGCAGCTTGACCTACCTCGCTATGAACACCTTC.

In this sample, this clonotype turned up many times. This chain joins TRBV20-1 and TRBJ2-7; a possible D gene is TRBD2 (5 bases). V lost 5 bases, J lost 2 bases, and 19 bases lay in between. The CDR3 consists of 15 residues. The germline V gene has CDR1 DFQATT and CDR2 SNEGSKA (reference sequence). The chain's CDR3 is CSARRSEGEPYEQYV. In DNA, the CDR3 is TGCAGTGCTCGCAGGAGCGAGGGCGAACCCTACGAGCAGTACGTC.

This clonotype was detected ten times or more. The rearrangement uses TRBV5-1 and TRBJ2-1, with 10 bases identical to TRBD2. This CDR3 contains 15 residues. After removal of 0 bases from V and 6 bases from J, the junction contained 3 bases not matched to a gene. CDR1 SGHRS and CDR2 YFSETQ come from the germline V gene. Here the CDR3 DNA reads TGCGCCAGCAGCTTGGTGGCTAGCGGGAGCAATGAGCAGTTCTTC. Its translation: CASSLVASGSNEQFF.

This clonotype appeared many times. This chain links TRBV12-3 or TRBV12-4 with TRBJ2-3; D is ambiguous. The CDR3 extends over 13 amino acids. V lost 5 bases and J 1 base, leaving 7 bases between the germline ends. This chain's CDR3 is CASSAPGTDTQYF. The CDR3 bases are TGTGCCAGCAGTGCCCCGGGCACAGATACGCAGTATTTT.

Details on this clonotype: This sequence may be a read error, since a much larger clone differs from it by one base. The chain carries TRBV3-1 and TRBJ1-2, with unresolved D. Germline CDR1 reads LGHDT; CDR2 reads YNNKEL (reference sequence). This CDR3 contains 12 residues. V gave up 1 base and J gave up 7 bases, with 7 bases separating them. The CDR3 reads CASSQVRCGYTF. The DNA of the CDR3 is TGTGCCAGCAGCCAAGTTCGGTGTGGCTACACCTTC. The whole variable domain, remainder taken from reference TRBV3-1 and TRBJ1-2, is DTAVSQTPKYLVTQMGNDKSIKCEQNLGHDTMYWYKQDSKKFLKIMFSYNNKELIINETVPNRFSPKSPDKAHLNLHINSLELGDSAVYFCASSQVRCGYTFGSGTRLTVV.

The chain carries TRBV6-5 and TRBJ2-7, with TRBD2 as a possible D gene (5 bases). The germline gives CDR1 MNHEY, CDR2 SVGAGI. V lost 8 bases and J 2 bases, leaving 13 bases between the germline ends. This CDR3 has 13 amino acids. Written as DNA, the CDR3 is TGTGCCAGCGAGTCATCTAGCACCTACGAGCAGTACTTC. This sequence encodes CASESSSTYEQYF.

This clonotype was seen many times. This chain connects TRBV3-1 to TRBJ2-1, with D maybe TRBD1 (5 bases). The CDR3 length is 14 residues. V was shortened by 5 bases and J by 6 bases, with 14 bases between the two germline ends. Germline lookup yields CDR1 LGHDT and CDR2 YNNKEL (reference sequence). The CDR3 DNA follows: TGTGCCAGCAGCAAAAACAGGTTGTCCAATGAGCAGTTCTTC. Translated, it gives CASSKNRLSNEQFF.

This clonotype showed up many times. This chain links TRBV20-1 with TRBJ1-1; TRBD1 matches at 11 bases. The CDR3 loop spans 17 amino acids. Germline CDR1 and CDR2: DFQATT and SNEGSKA (reference sequence). V dropped 1 base and J dropped 4; count of bases not matched to a gene: 11. CDR3: CSARGERTGGAGTEAFF. CDR3 in DNA: TGCAGTGCTAGAGGTGAAAGGACAGGGGGCGCAGGCACTGAAGCTTTCTTT.